This TCR beta chain was identified during a study of shared clonotypes between healthy human individuals. The junction had 6 bases not matched to a gene; V was cut back by 0 bases and J by 6 bases. The CDR3 loop spans 15 amino acids. Germline V gene sequence: CDR1 SGHRS, CDR2 YFSETQ. The authors split each subset's genomic DNA evenly across several immunoSEQ plates. Measured with immunoSEQ multiplex PCR; TCRdb has only the in-frame clones, and not every one. The sample has around 1,000,000 clones; roughly 77% are singletons. The clonotype was recovered from a man younger than 30 in good health. Some clones in this sample may be carry-over from other donors' samples. Sequencing was carried out using memory CD4+ T cells from PBMCs. Subset defined: CD45RA-negative fraction. This chain connects TRBV5-1 to TRBJ2-7; 10 positions match TRBD2. This chain's CDR3 is CASSLGLAGVPEQYF. CDR3 DNA: TGCGCCAGCAGCTTGGGGCTAGCGGGAGTACCCGAGCAGTACTTC.